The next 28 T cell receptor beta chains were all read from a single sample in a study of technical replicates of blood from a handful of donors. The assay was immunoSEQ multiplex PCR, and TCRdb's table has in-frame clones only and misses some. This table has some 77,000 clones, around 85% appearing once. Sequencing was done on a sample of PBMCs. The receptors shown here come from a human donor in good health. Some clones in this sample may be carry-over from other donors' samples.

The chain uses TRBV2 and TRBJ2-5; D not certain. The CDR3 has 12 amino acids. V lost 3 bases and J 5 bases, leaving 7 bases between the germline ends. Germline V gene data show CDR1 as SNHLY and CDR2 as FYNNEI. The CDR3 DNA reads TGTGCCAGCAGTGATTTGCGGGAGACCCAGTACTTC. It yields the protein CASSDLRETQYF. Full variable domain (missing parts from reference TRBV2 and TRBJ2-5): EPEVTQTPSHQVTQMGQEVILRCVPISNHLYFYWYRQILGQKVEFLVSFYNNEISEKSEIFDDQFSVERPDGSNFTLKIRSTKLEDSAMYFCASSDLRETQYFGPGTRLLVL.

The gene calls are TRBV25-1 and TRBJ2-3; D is possibly TRBD2 (5 bases). CDR1 MGHDK and CDR2 SYGVNS come from the germline V gene. CDR3 length: 15 residues. Trimming cost V 3 bases and J 0 bases, with 10 bases left between them. This CDR3 is CASSDVGASTDTQYF. The CDR3 nucleotides are TGTGCCAGCAGTGATGTGGGAGCGAGCACAGATACGCAGTATTTT.

The chain joins TRBV13 to TRBJ2-7; 8 positions match TRBD2. The CDR3 loop spans 16 amino acids. The V and J ends lost 4 bases and 4 bases, in that order; junction bases with no gene match: 12. Per germline, CDR1 PRHDT and CDR2 FYEKMQ (reference sequence). The CDR3: CASSWGSAGAAYEQYF. CDR3 in DNA: TGTGCCAGCAGCTGGGGGTCAGCGGGAGCGGCGTACGAGCAGTACTTC.

The genes are TRBV5-4 and TRBJ2-2; D is perhaps TRBD2 (6 bases). This CDR3 contains 12 residues. Germline-derived CDR1 and CDR2 are SGHNT and YYREEE (reference sequence). The germline V and J ends were trimmed by 7 bases and 4 bases, with 8 bases remaining between them. The CDR3 DNA follows: TGTGCCAGCCGTAGCGGCACCGGGGAGCTGTTTTTT. Translating it yields CASRSGTGELFF.

The V gene is TRBV19, the J gene TRBJ2-7, with 7 bases that match TRBD2. This CDR3 has 13 amino acids. Trimming at V came to 3 bases and at J to 7 bases, leaving 6 bases not matched to a gene. CDR1 LNHDA and CDR2 SQIVND come from the germline V gene (reference sequence). The CDR3 nucleotides are TGTGCCAGTAGTATGGGAGGGCCCCGGGAGCAGTACTTC. Translating it yields CASSMGGPREQYF.

V is TRBV27 and J is TRBJ2-7; 11 bases match TRBD1. The V segment lost 6 bases and the J segment 6 bases; nucleotides outside the gene matches: 4. Germline V gene sequence: CDR1 MNHEY, CDR2 SMNVEV (reference sequence). The CDR3 totals 13 residues. CDR3 in amino acids: CASSRDRGFEQYF. As DNA, the CDR3 is TGTGCCAGCAGCCGGGACAGGGGGTTCGAGCAGTACTTC.

The rearrangement uses TRBV7-2 and TRBJ2-1; tentative D call: TRBD1 (6 bases). V was cut by 3 bases and J by 5 bases, with 8 bases left in between. This CDR3 region has 13 residues. The germline V gene encodes CDR1 SGHTA and CDR2 FQGNSA. The chain's CDR3 is CASSLGTNNEQFF. In DNA, the CDR3 is TGTGCCAGCAGCTTGGGGACAAACAATGAGCAGTTCTTC.

V is TRBV11-3 and J is TRBJ2-1; TRBD2 matches at 8 bases. Germline V gives CDR1 SGHNT, CDR2 YENEEA. The CDR3 consists of 15 residues. V was clipped by 0 bases and J by 7 bases; unmatched bases: 5. The CDR3 DNA reads TGTGCCAGCAGCTTAGACGGGGGGGCGGGTAATGAGCAGTTCTTC. This encodes CASSLDGGAGNEQFF. Drawing the rest from reference TRBV11-3 and TRBJ2-1, the complete variable domain is EAGVVQSPRYKIIEKKQPVAFWCNPISGHNTLYWYLQNLGQGPELLIRYENEEAVDDSQLPKDRFSAERLKGVDSTLKIQPAELGDSAVYLCASSLDGGAGNEQFFGPGTRLTVL.

The chain uses TRBV6-1 and TRBJ2-7; 10 bases are shared with TRBD1. V lost 6 bases and J lost 7; bases outside the gene matches: 12. Germline-derived CDR1 and CDR2 are MNHNS and SASEGT. There are 15 residues in the CDR3. This chain's CDR3 is CASSILGTGVGEQYF. The CDR3 nucleotides are TGTGCCAGCAGCATACTCGGGACAGGGGTTGGTGAGCAGTACTTC.

The genes are TRBV13 and TRBJ2-7; 8 bases line up with TRBD2. This CDR3 contains 18 residues. V trimming: 1 base; J trimming: 3 bases; junction bases outside the gene matches: 14. Per the germline V gene, CDR1 is PRHDT and CDR2 is FYEKMQ (reference sequence). DNA of the CDR3: TGTGCCAGCAGCTTAGCAGGGCGCGGTAGCGGGGCGAACTACGAGCAGTACTTC. Amino acids: CASSLAGRGSGANYEQYF.

The chain uses TRBV19 and TRBJ1-5; 7 bases fit TRBD1. After removal of 4 bases from V and 0 bases from J, the junction contained 6 bases not matched to a gene. The germline CDR1 and CDR2 sequences are LNHDA and SQIVND (reference sequence). The CDR3 has 16 amino acids. In DNA, the CDR3 is TGTGCCAGTAGTAGCAGGGGGTGGGATAGCAATCAGCCCCAGCATTTT. This sequence encodes CASSSRGWDSNQPQHF. Full variable domain (remainder filled in from reference TRBV19 and TRBJ1-5): DGGITQSPKYLFRKEGQNVTLSCEQNLNHDAMYWYRQDPGQGLRLIYYSQIVNDFQKGDIAEGYSVSREKKESFPLTVTSAQKNPTAFYLCASSSRGWDSNQPQHFGDGTRLSIL.

The chain combines TRBV5-1 with TRBJ2-3, with 7 positions matching TRBD2. The germline V gene has CDR1 SGHRS and CDR2 YFSETQ. This CDR3 has 17 amino acids. V was pared by 5 bases and J by 2 bases, with 14 bases of the junction left unmatched. The CDR3 protein is CASSLGSSSGPTDTQYF. The CDR3 bases are TGCGCCAGCAGTCTTGGGTCCTCTAGCGGCCCCACAGATACGCAGTATTTT. The entire variable domain, with the rest obtained from reference TRBV5-1 and TRBJ2-3, is as follows: KAGVTQTPRYLIKTRGQQVTLSCSPISGHRSVSWYQQTPGQGLQFLFEYFSETQRNKGNFPGRFSGRQFSNSRSEMNVSTLELGDSALYLCASSLGSSSGPTDTQYFGPGTRLTVL.

The chain is built from TRBV7-9 and TRBJ1-1; D gene ambiguous. Between the trimmed V and J ends, which lost 7 bases and 0 bases, there was a span of 18 bases. The germline V gene encodes CDR1 SEHNR and CDR2 FQNEAQ (reference sequence). The CDR3 consists of 16 residues. CDR3 loop: CASTDTGYLMNTEAFF. CDR3 DNA sequence: TGTGCCAGCACCGACACGGGGTATCTTATGAACACTGAAGCTTTCTTT.

V is TRBV7-9 and J is TRBJ1-4; D is ambiguous. Germline V gene sequence: CDR1 SEHNR, CDR2 FQNEAQ (reference sequence). The V end was cut by 5 bases, the J end by 4 bases, with 11 bases between. This CDR3 contains 14 residues. As DNA, the CDR3 is TGTGCCAGCAGCCAAGCCCAGGATAATGAAAAACTGTTTTTT. Its protein is CASSQAQDNEKLFF. Full variable domain (outside the CDR3, taken from reference TRBV7-9 and TRBJ1-4): DTGVSQNPRHKITKRGQNVTFRCDPISEHNRLYWYRQTLGQGPEFLTYFQNEAQLEKSRLLSDRFSAERPKGSFSTLEIQRTEQGDSAMYLCASSQAQDNEKLFFGSGTQLSVL.

The rearrangement links TRBV6-5 to TRBJ2-1; D possibly corresponds to TRBD2 (6 bases). Trimming stripped 3 bases from V and 5 bases from J, with 11 bases between. CDR1 is MNHEY and CDR2 is SVGAGI in the germline V gene. The CDR3 has 14 amino acids. CDR3 amino acids: CASSYLGLNNEQFF. The CDR3 DNA reads as TGTGCCAGCAGTTATTTGGGACTTAACAATGAGCAGTTCTTC.

The chain joins TRBV6-1 to TRBJ2-1, with TRBD2 matching over 16 bases. CDR1 MNHNS and CDR2 SASEGT come from the germline V gene. This CDR3 spans 19 amino acids. Trimming took 4 bases from V and 0 from J; bases not matched to a gene: 6. The CDR3 DNA sequence: TGTGCCAGCAGTGGGGGACTAGCGGGAGGGCGTAGCTCCTACAATGAGCAGTTCTTC. Amino acids: CASSGGLAGGRSSYNEQFF.

The chain couples TRBV10-3 to TRBJ2-3; unclear D gene. The V and J ends lost 6 bases and 0 bases respectively, with 4 bases between them. CDR3 length: 12 residues. CDR1 and CDR2 (germline): ENHRY, SYGVKD. CDR3 DNA sequence: TGTGCCATCAGCCTGAGCACAGATACGCAGTATTTT. Its translation: CAISLSTDTQYF.

The J gene is TRBJ2-7, the V gene TRBV5-1, with D tentatively TRBD1 (5 bases). Trimming removed 6 bases from V and 0 bases from J, with 16 bases in between. Germline V lookup: CDR1 SGHRS, CDR2 YFSETQ. The CDR3 is made up of 15 amino acids. The CDR3 DNA is TGCGCCAGCAAGGGGCGAACGGAGAGCTCCTACGAGCAGTACTTC. It codes for CASKGRTESSYEQYF. The full variable domain, completed using reference TRBV5-1 and TRBJ2-7, is KAGVTQTPRYLIKTRGQQVTLSCSPISGHRSVSWYQQTPGQGLQFLFEYFSETQRNKGNFPGRFSGRQFSNSRSEMNVSTLELGDSALYLCASKGRTESSYEQYFGPGTRLTVT.

This clone occurred a few times. The chain joins TRBV29-1 to TRBJ2-7, with 7 nucleotides matching TRBD2. V lost 4 bases and J lost 4; bases outside the gene matches: 1. The CDR3 is 11 residues long. The germline gives CDR1 SQVTM, CDR2 ANQGSEA. CDR3: CSVGLAYEQYF. In DNA, the CDR3 is TGCAGCGTTGGACTAGCTTACGAGCAGTACTTC.

V gene TRBV2 combines with J gene TRBJ1-4, with 10 bases fitting TRBD1. The CDR3 has 14 amino acids. V dropped 6 bases and J dropped 5; count of bases not matched to a gene: 3. CDR1 and CDR2 from the germline V gene are SNHLY and FYNNEI. The chain's CDR3 is CASSQDRGNEKLFF. The DNA for the CDR3 is TGTGCCAGCAGCCAGGACAGGGGGAATGAAAAACTGTTTTTT.

The gene calls are TRBV1 and TRBJ1-5; the table assigns TRBD1, which was not confirmed against the DNA. TRBV1 is a pseudogene segment. The CDR3 extends over 15 amino acids. CDR3 nucleotide sequence: TGCACCAGAGACCGGGACAGGGACAAGGATCAGCCCCAGCATTTT. It codes for CTRDRDRDKDQPQHF.

V gene TRBV7-9 combines with J gene TRBJ2-1; 10 positions agree with TRBD2. Losses at the gene ends were 5 bases for V and 8 bases for J; bases not matched to a gene: 6. Germline V CDR1 and CDR2: SEHNR, FQNEAQ (reference sequence). The CDR3 is 14 amino acids. The chain's CDR3 is CASSPERGGDEQFF. The CDR3 nucleotides are TGTGCCAGCAGCCCCGAGCGGGGGGGGGATGAGCAGTTCTTC.

This clone was detected only a few times. The chain employs TRBV6-1 and TRBJ1-1; D is possibly TRBD1 (6 bases). Germline loops: CDR1 MNHNS, CDR2 SASEGT. V shed 4 bases and J shed 0 bases, with 12 bases lying between them. The CDR3 contains 15 residues. CDR3 in amino acids: CASSVNRVMNTEAFF. DNA for the CDR3: TGTGCCAGCAGTGTGAACAGGGTGATGAACACTGAAGCTTTCTTT.

This clone was observed once. The V call is TRBV4-2, the J call TRBJ1-3; TRBD1 matches at 7 bases. The junction had 18 bases not matched to a gene; V was cut back by 4 bases and J by 0 bases. Germline CDR1 reads LGHNA; CDR2 reads YNFKEQ. This CDR3 is built from 20 residues. CDR3 nucleotide sequence: TGTGCCAGCAGCCTCAGCCCCACACTCTCCGGGACAGTCTCTGGAAACACCATATATTTT. Its protein product is CASSLSPTLSGTVSGNTIYF.

This chain connects TRBV5-6 to TRBJ2-1; D is unclear. Looked up from germline, CDR1 is SGHDT and CDR2 is YYEEEE. The CDR3 is 12 amino acids. Trimming removed 2 bases at V and 3 bases at J, with 3 bases between. The CDR3 DNA is TGTGCCAGCAGCTTCGGCTACAATGAGCAGTTCTTC. Its translation is CASSFGYNEQFF.

In its sample, this clone was seen a few times. The V and J genes are TRBV6-1 and TRBJ2-3; D is possibly TRBD2 (7 bases). The CDR3 spans 18 residues. Germline lookup yields CDR1 MNHNS and CDR2 SASEGT. The germline V and J ends were trimmed by 1 base and 0 bases, with 17 bases remaining between them. CDR3 bases: TGTGCCAGCAGTGAAGTAGTGCCGGCGGGGGCTAGCACAGATACGCAGTATTTT. Its protein product is CASSEVVPAGASTDTQYF.

The chain carries TRBV18 and TRBJ1-1; 7 bases map to TRBD1. Trimming at V came to 7 bases and at J to 2 bases, leaving 4 bases not matched to a gene. This CDR3 region has 13 residues. Germline lookup yields CDR1 KGHSH and CDR2 LQKENI. This CDR3 is CASLQGVNTEAFF. DNA for the CDR3: TGTGCCAGCTTGCAGGGGGTAAACACTGAAGCTTTCTTT.

The chain couples TRBV18 to TRBJ1-4, with D possibly matching TRBD1 (6 bases). The CDR3 covers 15 residues. Germline CDR1 and CDR2: KGHSH and LQKENI. Trimming stripped 3 bases from V and 8 bases from J, with 16 bases between. The DNA of the CDR3 is TGTGCCAGCTCACCTTCCGAGGACAGTGAAGAAAAACTGTTTTTT. It encodes CASSPSEDSEEKLFF.